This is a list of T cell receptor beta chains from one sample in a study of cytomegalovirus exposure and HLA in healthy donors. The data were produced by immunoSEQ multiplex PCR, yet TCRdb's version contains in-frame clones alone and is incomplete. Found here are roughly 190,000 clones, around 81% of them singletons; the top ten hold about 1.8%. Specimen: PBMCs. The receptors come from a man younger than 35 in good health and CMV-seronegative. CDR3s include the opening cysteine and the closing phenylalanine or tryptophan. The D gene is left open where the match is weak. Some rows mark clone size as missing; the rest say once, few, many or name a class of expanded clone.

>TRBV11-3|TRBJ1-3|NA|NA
TGTGCCAGCAGCTCAGCGGGGAACTCTGGAAACACCATATATTTT
CASSSAGNSGNTIYF
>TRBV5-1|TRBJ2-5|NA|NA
TGCGCCAGCAGCCCGACAGTCCAAGAGACCCAGTACTTC
CASSPTVQETQYF
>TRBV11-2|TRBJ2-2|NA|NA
TGTGCCAGCAGCCATCCCGGTCATGTGGGGGGGAACACCGGGGAGCTGTTTTTT
CASSHPGHVGGNTGELFF
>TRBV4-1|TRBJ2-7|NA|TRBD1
TGCGCCAGCAGCCAAGAAACCGGGACAGGGGCATCGTGGATCTACGAGCAGTACTTC
CASSQETGTGASWIYEQYF
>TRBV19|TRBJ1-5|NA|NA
TGTGCCAGTAGTATGAGACGGGGCAATCAGCCCCAGCATTTT
CASSMRRGNQPQHF
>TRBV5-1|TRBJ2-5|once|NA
TGCGCCAGCAGCTTGGAAGGGACAACACAACCCCAAGAGACCCAGTACTTC
CASSLEGTTQPQETQYF
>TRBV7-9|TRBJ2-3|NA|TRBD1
TGTGCCAGCAGCCGACAGGGGACGCAGTATTTT
CASSRQGTQYF
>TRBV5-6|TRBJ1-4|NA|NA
TGTGCCAGCAGCTTGGCCGGGACTCTCGGCTCGGAAAAACTGTTTTTT
CASSLAGTLGSEKLFF
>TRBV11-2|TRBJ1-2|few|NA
TGTGCCAGCAGCTCCCTGGGGCGTGGCTACACCTTC
CASSSLGRGYTF
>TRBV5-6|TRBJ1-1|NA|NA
TGTGCCAGCAGCTTGGTACAGCAGAAGAACACTGAAGCTTTCTTT
CASSLVQQKNTEAFF
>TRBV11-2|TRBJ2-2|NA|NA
TGTGCCAGCAGCTTACCACAGGTGAACACCGGGGAGCTGTTTTTT
CASSLPQVNTGELFF
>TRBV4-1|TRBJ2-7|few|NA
TGCGCCAGCAGCCAGGAGATTCGACAGGCGCGAGGCGAGCAGTACTTC
CASSQEIRQARGEQYF
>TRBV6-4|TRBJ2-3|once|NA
TGTGCCAGCGCCCTCGATACAGGCACAGATACGCAGTATTTT
CASALDTGTDTQYF
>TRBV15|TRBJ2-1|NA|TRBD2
TGTGCCACCAGCAGTGTAGCGGGGGGGTCCTACAATGAGCAGTTCTTC
CATSSVAGGSYNEQFF
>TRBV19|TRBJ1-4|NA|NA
TGTGCCAGTAGTCAACAGTGGAAACTGTTTTTT
CASSQQWKLFF
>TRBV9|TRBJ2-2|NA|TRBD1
TGTGCCAGCAGCGTCGGGACAGCCTACACCGGGGAGCTGTTTTTT
CASSVGTAYTGELFF
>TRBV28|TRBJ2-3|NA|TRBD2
TGTGCCAGCAGTTTAAGCGGGGCCCGCACAGATACGCAGTATTTT
CASSLSGARTDTQYF
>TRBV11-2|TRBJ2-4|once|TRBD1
TGTGCCAGCAGCTTTGGGACAGGGTCGGTCAAAAACATTCAGTACTTC
CASSFGTGSVKNIQYF
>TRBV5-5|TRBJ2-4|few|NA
TGTGCCAGCAGGGTCTCCCCAGGGGAGCAAAACATTCAGTACTTC
CASRVSPGEQNIQYF
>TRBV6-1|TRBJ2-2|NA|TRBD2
TGTGCCACCTCGGGGGGGCCCTTCACCGGGGAGCTGTTTTTT
CATSGGPFTGELFF
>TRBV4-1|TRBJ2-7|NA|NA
TGCGCCAGCAGCCAAGAATTCTCGGGACAAAGATTCTACGAGCAGTACTTC
CASSQEFSGQRFYEQYF
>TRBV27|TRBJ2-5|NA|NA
TGTGCCAGCAGTTTATCGTGGTTTGGACTATTCAAACAAGAGACCCAGTACTTC
CASSLSWFGLFKQETQYF
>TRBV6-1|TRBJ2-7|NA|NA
TGTGCCAGCCGGGGGCAGGGGGTGTACGAGCAGTACTTC
CASRGQGVYEQYF
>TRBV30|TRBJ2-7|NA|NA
TGTGCCTGGAGGACTAACTCCTACGAGCAGTACTTC
CAWRTNSYEQYF
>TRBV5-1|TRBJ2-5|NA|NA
TGCGCCAGCAGCTTGGGGGCAGGGGCTAGTAAAGAGACCCAGTACTTC
CASSLGAGASKETQYF
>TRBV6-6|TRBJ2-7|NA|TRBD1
TGTGCCAGCAGTTACTCTCCGGGACAGGGCTACGAGCAGTACTTC
CASSYSPGQGYEQYF
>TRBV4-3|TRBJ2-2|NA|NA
TGCGCCAGCAGCCAAGAAGTTGCGTACACCGGGGAGCTGTTTTTT
CASSQEVAYTGELFF
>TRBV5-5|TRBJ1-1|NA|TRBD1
TGTGCCAGCAGCCTGAGGACAGGGGAGGACACTGAAGCTTTCTTT
CASSLRTGEDTEAFF
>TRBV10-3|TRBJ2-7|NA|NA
TGTGCCATCAGTGAGTCCGCAGGGGTCTACGAGCAGTACTTC
CAISESAGVYEQYF
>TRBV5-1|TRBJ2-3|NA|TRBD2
TGCGCCAGCAGCCCGGGGACTAGCGAGGGCACAGATACGCAGTATTTT
CASSPGTSEGTDTQYF
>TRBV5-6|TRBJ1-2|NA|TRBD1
TGTGCCAGCAGCGGGGACAGGAGCCCACTCTATGGCTACACCTTC
CASSGDRSPLYGYTF
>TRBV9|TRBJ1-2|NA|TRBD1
TGTGCCAGCAGCGCAACCTACAGGGGCGGCTACACCTTC
CASSATYRGGYTF
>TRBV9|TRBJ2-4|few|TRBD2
TGTGCCAGCAGCGTAGGGGCGGGAGGGAAAAACATTCAGTACTTC
CASSVGAGGKNIQYF
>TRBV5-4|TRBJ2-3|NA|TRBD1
TGTGCCAGCAGCTCGGGACAGGGAGTGACAGATACGCAGTATTTT
CASSSGQGVTDTQYF
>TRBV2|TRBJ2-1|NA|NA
TGTGCCAGCAGCCCGGAACGGGAGAATGAGCAGTTCTTC
CASSPERENEQFF
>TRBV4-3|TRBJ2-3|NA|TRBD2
TGCGCCAGCAGCCAAAGGGACTACCTGCATAGCACAGATACGCAGTATTTT
CASSQRDYLHSTDTQYF
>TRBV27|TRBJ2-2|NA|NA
TGTGCCAGCAGAAGAGGGAGCACCGGGGAGCTGTTTTTT
CASRRGSTGELFF
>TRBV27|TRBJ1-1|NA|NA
TGTGCCAGCAGTTTATCTCCAGGGCTGAACACTGAAGCTTTCTTT
CASSLSPGLNTEAFF
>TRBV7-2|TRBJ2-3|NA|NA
TGTGCCAGCAGCTTAGCTGGAGCGACAGATACGCAGTATTTT
CASSLAGATDTQYF
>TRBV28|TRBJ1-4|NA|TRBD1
TGTGCCAGCAGTTCCCTACAGGGGGCGTACGAAAAACTGTTTTTT
CASSSLQGAYEKLFF
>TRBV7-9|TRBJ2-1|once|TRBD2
TGTGCCAGCAGCCCCGGACTAGCAGTCTCCTACAATGAGCAGTTCTTC
CASSPGLAVSYNEQFF
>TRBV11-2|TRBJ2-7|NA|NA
TGTGCCAGCAGCTGGAGCGGAAGTGTCTACGAGCAGTACTTC
CASSWSGSVYEQYF
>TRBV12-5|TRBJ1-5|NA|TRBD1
TGTGCTAGTGGTTTGGTACTCGGACAGGGGGTCCGCAATCAGCCCCAGCATTTT
CASGLVLGQGVRNQPQHF
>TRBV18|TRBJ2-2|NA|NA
TGTGCCAGCTCACCACCAGTAGGGGGAAACACCGGGGAGCTGTTTTTT
CASSPPVGGNTGELFF
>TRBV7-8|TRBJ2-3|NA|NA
TGTGCCAGCACCCCCCCCGCCGGACTCTTCACAGATACGCAGTATTTT
CASTPPAGLFTDTQYF
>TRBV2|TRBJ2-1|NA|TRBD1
TGTGCCAGCAGTGGGACAGGAGGACCCAGCTCCTACAATGAGCAGTTCTTC
CASSGTGGPSSYNEQFF
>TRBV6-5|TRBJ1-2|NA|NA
TGTGCCAGCAGTTCCGGGAGGGTTTCGGTCTATGGCTACACCTTC
CASSSGRVSVYGYTF
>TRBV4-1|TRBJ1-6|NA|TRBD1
TGCGCCAGCAGCCAAGATGAAGGGACAGGGTTTCATTCACCCCTCCACTTT
CASSQDEGTGFHSPLHF
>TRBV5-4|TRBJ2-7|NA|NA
TGTGCCAGCAGCTTCAAAGGGGCCGCAAGCTCCTACGAGCAGTACTTC
CASSFKGAASSYEQYF
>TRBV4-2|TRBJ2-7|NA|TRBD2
TGTGCCAGCAGCCAAGCCCCCCGGGGGGACGAGCAGTACTTC
CASSQAPRGDEQYF
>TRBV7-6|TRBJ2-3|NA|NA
TGTGCCAGCAGCTTATTGGCGGGGCTACCTACTAGACGGGATACGCAGTATTTT
CASSLLAGLPTRRDTQYF
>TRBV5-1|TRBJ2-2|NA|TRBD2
TGCGCCAGCAGCTTGGGGACTAGCACCGACGGCGGGGAGCTGTTTTTT
CASSLGTSTDGGELFF
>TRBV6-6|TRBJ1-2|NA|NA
TGTGCCAGCAGTTACTCGAGAAGCTACACCTTC
CASSYSRSYTF
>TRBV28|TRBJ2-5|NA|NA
TGTGCCAGCTGCCGGTTGGACTCGGAGACCCAGTACTTC
CASCRLDSETQYF
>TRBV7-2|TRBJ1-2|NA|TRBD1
TGTGCCAGCAGCCCCGTCAGAACAGGGGGAGGCTATGGCTACACCTTC
CASSPVRTGGGYGYTF
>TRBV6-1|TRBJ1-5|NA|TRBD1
TGTGCCAGCAACGGACAGGTCAATCAGCCCCAGCATTTT
CASNGQVNQPQHF
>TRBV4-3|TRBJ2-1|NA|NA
TGCGCCAGCAGCCAAGCTCGGTACAATGAGCAGTTCTTC
CASSQARYNEQFF
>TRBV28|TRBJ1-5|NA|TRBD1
TGTGCCAGCCGGACAGGGGGAAGCAATCAGCCCCAGCATTTT
CASRTGGSNQPQHF
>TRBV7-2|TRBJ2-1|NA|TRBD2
TGTGCCAGCAGCTTAGTGGCGGGAGTGGTCTACAATGAGCAGTTCTTC
CASSLVAGVVYNEQFF